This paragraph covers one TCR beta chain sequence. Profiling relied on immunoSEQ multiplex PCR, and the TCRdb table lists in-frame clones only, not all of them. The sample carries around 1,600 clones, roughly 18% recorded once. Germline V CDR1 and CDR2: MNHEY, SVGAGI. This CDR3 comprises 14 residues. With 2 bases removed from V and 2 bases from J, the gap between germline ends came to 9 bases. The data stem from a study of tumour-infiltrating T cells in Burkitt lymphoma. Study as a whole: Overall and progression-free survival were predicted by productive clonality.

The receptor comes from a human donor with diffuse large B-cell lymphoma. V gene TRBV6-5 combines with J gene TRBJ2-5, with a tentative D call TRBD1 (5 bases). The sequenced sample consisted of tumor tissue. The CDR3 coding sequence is TGTGCCAGCAGTTACGCAGGGATGCAAGAGACCCAGTACTTC. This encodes CASSYAGMQETQYF.